These 21 T cell receptor beta chains were all obtained from the same sample, sequenced in a study of immune evolution from preneoplasia to lung adenocarcinoma. Measured with immunoSEQ multiplex PCR; TCRdb has only the in-frame clones, and not every one. The sample yields about 14,000 clones, over 75% seen once. The sequenced material came from FFPE lung adenocarcinoma in situ tissue. Every receptor here comes from a donor at least 70 years old with lung adenocarcinoma.

This chain uses TRBV14 with TRBJ1-1; D is possibly TRBD1 (5 bases). V was trimmed by 4 bases and J by 5 bases, leaving 14 bases between them. The CDR3 is 14 residues long. Germline V gene data show CDR1 as SGHDN and CDR2 as FVKESK. This CDR3 is CASSPVMRGTEAFF. The CDR3 DNA sequence: TGTGCCAGCAGCCCCGTGATGAGGGGTACTGAAGCTTTCTTT.

The chain is built from TRBV28 and TRBJ2-1; D gene ambiguous. In germline, CDR1 is MDHEN, CDR2 SYDVKM. CDR3 size: 16 residues. Trimming left V 3 bases short and J 1 base short, with 13 bases between. The CDR3 reads CASSFSSVGSYNEQFF. The CDR3 DNA sequence: TGTGCCAGCAGTTTTAGCTCGGTAGGATCCTACAATGAGCAGTTCTTC.

CDR3 loop: CASSYEDRATEAFF. The CDR3 DNA sequence: TGTGCCAGCAGTTACGAGGACAGGGCAACTGAAGCTTTCTTT. The rearrangement joins TRBV6-5 to TRBJ1-1; 8 bases line up with TRBD1. Unmatched junction bases numbered 4, after V lost 2 bases and J lost 5 bases. CDR3 length: 14 amino acids. The V gene's germline CDR1 is MNHEY and CDR2 SVGAGI.

The rearrangement joins TRBV19 to TRBJ1-1, with D hard to call. CDR1 and CDR2 from the germline V gene are LNHDA and SQIVND (reference sequence). The V and J ends lost 5 bases and 11 bases respectively, with 12 bases between them. CDR3 length: 11 residues. CDR3 protein: CASSAPGPAFF. CDR3 sequence (DNA): TGTGCCAGTAGTGCCCCGGGCCCGGCTTTCTTT.

The V and J genes are TRBV19 and TRBJ2-2; 7 bases agree with TRBD1. The germline V gene encodes CDR1 LNHDA and CDR2 SQIVND (reference sequence). J lost 6 bases, V lost 3 bases, and 7 bases had no gene match. There are 15 residues in the CDR3. The DNA for the CDR3 is TGTGCCAGTAGTATTGGCCCAGGGGGTCCCGGGGAGCTGTTTTTT. It specifies CASSIGPGGPGELFF.

The chain employs TRBV9 and TRBJ2-7, with a possible D match to TRBD2 (6 bases). Germline V gives CDR1 SGDLS, CDR2 YYNGEE. There are 17 residues in the CDR3. V lost 4 bases and J lost 0, with 20 bases in between. The CDR3 sequence: CASSTRLVRHPSYEQYF. As DNA, the CDR3 is TGTGCCAGCAGCACCCGACTAGTTCGACACCCCTCCTACGAGCAGTACTTC.

V is TRBV2 and J is TRBJ1-5; the D gene is possibly TRBD1 (5 bases). V was trimmed by 6 bases and J by 7 bases, leaving 16 bases between them. The CDR3 contains 14 residues. Germline values: CDR1 SNHLY, CDR2 FYNNEI. This CDR3 reads CASRRRGVGQPQHF. The CDR3 coding sequence is TGTGCCAGCAGACGACGGGGGGTTGGGCAGCCCCAGCATTTT.

This chain's CDR3 is CASSVTEVGGANTGELFF. The CDR3 DNA follows: TGTGCCAGCAGTGTCACCGAGGTCGGAGGGGCGAACACCGGGGAGCTGTTTTTT. The chain recombines TRBV2 with TRBJ2-2, with D maybe TRBD2 (6 bases). The CDR3 has 18 residues. Germline V gene data show CDR1 as SNHLY and CDR2 as FYNNEI. V was clipped by 4 bases and J by 0 bases, with 18 bases between them.

The rearrangement uses TRBV4-1 and TRBJ1-4; D not resolved. V lost 0 bases and J 8 bases, leaving 19 bases between the germline ends. This CDR3 comprises 17 residues. Germline loops: CDR1 MGHRA, CDR2 YSYEKL. The DNA for the CDR3 is TGCGCCAGCAGCCAAGATCCCCGTCCCAGGACTCCAGAAAAACTGTTTTTT. Its translation is CASSQDPRPRTPEKLFF.

This clone came up once. This chain joins TRBV2 and TRBJ2-1; D perhaps matches TRBD2 (5 bases). Trimming shortened V by 6 bases and J by 4 bases, and 19 bases separated the two germline ends. The CDR3 contains 16 residues. CDR1 and CDR2 from the germline V gene are SNHLY and FYNNEI. DNA of the CDR3: TGTGCCAGCAGCAAAACCCCTCCAGCGGTATACAATGAGCAGTTCTTC. This codes for CASSKTPPAVYNEQFF.

This rearrangement joins TRBV5-1 to TRBJ1-4, with D possibly TRBD1 on 5 matching bases. Germline assignment: CDR1 SGHRS and CDR2 YFSETQ. This CDR3 region has 17 residues. The V and J ends lost 0 bases and 4 bases respectively, with 16 bases between them. The CDR3, as DNA: TGCGCCAGCAGCTTGGGGGGCCCCGGGACGTTTAATGAAAAACTGTTTTTT. Translation: CASSLGGPGTFNEKLFF.

Here the CDR3 reads CASTPKAEQFF. The CDR3 DNA reads as TGTGCCAGCACCCCCAAGGCCGAGCAGTTCTTC. The gene calls are TRBV9 and TRBJ2-1; D uncertain. Germline CDR1 SGDLS, CDR2 YYNGEE. The germline V and J ends were trimmed by 6 bases and 10 bases, with 11 bases remaining between them. This CDR3 comprises 11 residues.

The chain carries TRBV20-1 and TRBJ1-2, with D possibly being TRBD1 (5 bases). Trimming shortened V by 6 bases and J by 4 bases, and 9 bases separated the two germline ends. The CDR3 has 11 residues. Germline V CDR1 and CDR2: DFQATT, SNEGSKA (reference sequence). CDR3 in amino acids: CSALGVYGYTF. CDR3 bases: TGCAGTGCCCTGGGGGTCTATGGCTACACCTTC.

This chain links TRBV5-1 with TRBJ1-2; D unresolved. Per the germline V gene, CDR1 is SGHRS and CDR2 is YFSETQ. The CDR3 runs 15 residues. Trimming removed 3 bases at V and 4 bases at J, with 16 bases between. The CDR3 nucleotides read TGCGCCAGCAGCTATATATACGACCCGGTCTATGGCTACACCTTC. Translating it yields CASSYIYDPVYGYTF.

This clone was observed a handful of times. J is TRBJ2-2 and V is TRBV10-3; 7 positions agree with TRBD1. Trimming removed 5 bases from V and 3 bases from J; junction bases left unmatched: 3. Germline assignment: CDR1 ENHRY and CDR2 SYGVKD. The CDR3 is 14 residues long. CDR3 DNA: TGTGCCATCAGTCGTGGGACAGACACCGGGGAGCTGTTTTTT. This translates into CAISRGTDTGELFF.

The V call is TRBV5-1, the J call TRBJ2-3, with unresolved D. CDR3 size: 14 residues. V lost 2 bases, J lost 3 bases, and 10 bases lay in between. Germline V gives CDR1 SGHRS, CDR2 YFSETQ. CDR3 DNA sequence: TGCGCCAGCAGCTTAGTCGGGTTTACAGATACGCAGTATTTT. Protein: CASSLVGFTDTQYF.

The chain recombines TRBV19 with TRBJ2-4; D is perhaps TRBD1 or TRBD2 (6 bases each). The V gene lost 6 bases and the J gene lost 0 bases, with 9 bases spanning the gap. Germline CDR1 and CDR2: LNHDA and SQIVND (reference sequence). The CDR3 has 14 amino acids. The chain's CDR3 is CASRGGAAKNIQYF. The CDR3, as DNA: TGTGCCAGTAGGGGGGGCGCAGCCAAAAACATTCAGTACTTC.

This sequence joins TRBV18 and TRBJ2-5, with a weak D call TRBD1 (6 bases). With 4 bases removed from V and 1 base from J, the gap between germline ends came to 13 bases. The CDR3 loop spans 15 amino acids. Per the germline V gene, CDR1 is KGHSH and CDR2 is LQKENI. The CDR3 nucleotides read TGTGCCAGCTCACTCAACCCGGACAGCCAAGAGACCCAGTACTTC. It translates to CASSLNPDSQETQYF.

The chain links TRBV10-3 to TRBJ2-1; D is ambiguous. CDR1 and CDR2 from the germline V gene are ENHRY and SYGVKD. The CDR3 runs 15 residues. The germline V and J ends were trimmed by 3 bases and 1 base, with 10 bases remaining between them. The CDR3 DNA sequence: TGTGCCATCAGTGATTACTCGATTTCCTACAATGAGCAGTTCTTC. It is translated as CAISDYSISYNEQFF.

This rearrangement joins TRBV15 to TRBJ2-3; 8 bases map to TRBD1. CDR1 LNHNV and CDR2 YYDKDF come from the germline V gene (reference sequence). V shed 4 bases, J shed 2 bases, and the junction held 5 bases outside the gene matches. CDR3 length: 15 amino acids. In DNA, the CDR3 is TGTGCCACCAGCAAAGGACAGGGCTACACAGATACGCAGTATTTT. Translating gives CATSKGQGYTDTQYF.

CDR3 sequence (DNA): TGTGCCAGCAGTGACTCGAAAGGGACAGGGGAGACCCAGTACTTC. This codes for CASSDSKGTGETQYF. The chain combines TRBV6-4 with TRBJ2-5; 9 nucleotides match TRBD1. Germline V gives CDR1 MRHNA, CDR2 SNTAGT. This CDR3 contains 15 residues. V lost 0 bases to trimming and J lost 5 bases; unmatched junction nucleotides: 4.